This TCR beta chain was observed in a study of sequential checkpoint blockade in melanoma. Repertoires were generated with immunoSEQ multiplex PCR, while TCRdb's copy carries only in-frame clones and drops some. The data show about 15,000 clones, with under 85% seen just once and around 28% held by the top ten. The sample's treatment: randomized to nivolumab then ipilimumab (arm A) or the reverse (arm B). The CDR3 is 15 residues long. V dropped 4 bases and J dropped 2 bases, with 12 bases sitting between them. Germline CDR1 is SEHNR and CDR2 is FQNEAQ (reference sequence). This specimen was CD8+ T cells sorted from blood (inferred from file names), taken from a patient given nivolumab and ipilimumab in sequence. The TCR comes from a human donor with melanoma. J is TRBJ1-5 and V is TRBV7-9; no definite D call. As DNA, the CDR3 is TGTGCCAGCAGCTCTACAGATTCGGGCAATCAGCCCCAGCATTTT. Translating it yields CASSSTDSGNQPQHF.